This TCR beta chain was obtained from a study of beta chain features in type 1 diabetes. Study results and limitations: Shorter TCRB CDR3s, moderately but significantly so, marked every one of the four CD4+ subsets in Type 1 diabetes patients. Fewer insertions but more deletions were seen at VDJ junctions in type 1 diabetes patients. TCRB repertoires of naive, central memory and Treg cells appeared more similar among patients than among healthy donors.

CDR1 is MDHEN, CDR2 SYDVKM, per germline. CDR3 size: 15 residues. Germline trimming cut 6 bases from V and 1 base from J; bases unmatched to any gene: 8. Concerning this clone: The antigen is not known.

Reverse transcribing all isolated RNA meant expressed TCRB transcripts were sequenced. Profiling relied on immunoSEQ multiplex PCR, and the TCRdb table lists in-frame clones only, not all of them. The sample includes 300,000 to 350,000 clones, around 8.5% of them seen just once. The TCR comes from a man aged 30-40 years with type 1 diabetes. The sequencing input was central memory CD4+ T cells from blood. The chain links TRBV28 to TRBJ2-5, with 7 bases matching TRBD2. This CDR3 is CASSPGAGVQETQYF. The DNA for the CDR3 is TGTGCCAGCAGCCCCGGTGCGGGGGTCCAAGAGACCCAGTACTTC.